This T cell receptor beta chain comes out of a study of identical twins. TCRdb recomputed calls from the 5' RACE reads with MiXCR, one row per CDR3 protein. Here the sample spans roughly 490,000 distinct CDR3 sequences, around an eighth being singletons. Overall study results and limits: Abundant cord blood beta clonotypes carried fewer insertions; memory repertoires showed none.

Remarks on this clonotype: Its antigen remains unidentified.

This CDR3 comprises 16 residues. Trimming cost V 4 bases and J 7 bases; bases outside gene matches: 9. Germline V gene sequence: CDR1 LGHDT, CDR2 YNNKEL (reference sequence). The sample was also reused in another study, on yellow fever vaccine responses in identical twins.

The TCR originated in a woman between 18 and 29 years old in good health. What was sequenced was CD4+ T cells sorted from blood. The chain uses TRBV3-1 and TRBJ2-7, with 14 bases lining up with TRBD2. The CDR3 is CASSRGLAGGPGEQYF. CDR3 in DNA: TGTGCCAGCAGCCGAGGACTAGCGGGAGGCCCGGGGGAGCAGTACTTC.